This T cell receptor beta chain was sequenced in a study of cytomegalovirus exposure and HLA in healthy donors. General study results and limits: Later analysis demonstrated an association between a missense DCLRE1C variant and TCR beta V- and J-gene trimming. Presence/absence analyses supposed approximately even sequencing depth among donors. According to an earlier analysis, most TCR beta V segments yielded productive rearrangements about 87% or about 30% of the time.

This clone appeared a single time. The target antigen is unknown. Looked up from germline, CDR1 is MNHEY and CDR2 is SMNVEV (reference sequence). J lost 7 bases, V lost 7 bases, and 10 bases had no gene match. The CDR3 runs 15 residues. PCR used 60 Vbeta primers and 13 Jbeta primers. In the study's own analysis: Later analysis identified tens of millions of unique TCR beta chains, 9 million to 12 million shared. The protocol was immunoSEQ multiplex PCR, while the TCRdb copy is restricted to in-frame clones and leaves out a portion. V and J calls and clone size are given by that table; D and trimming were obtained from the DNA. The repertoire holds roughly 150,000 clones, under 85% seen once, with 5.4% in the top ten.

J is TRBJ1-6 and V is TRBV27; TRBD1 matches 7 bases. The origin of this receptor is a woman aged 18-29 years in good health and CMV-seropositive. The material sequenced was PBMCs. CDR3 in amino acids: CASTTSDRNNSPLHF. The CDR3 DNA is TGTGCCAGCACCACTTCGGACAGGAACAATTCACCCCTCCACTTT.